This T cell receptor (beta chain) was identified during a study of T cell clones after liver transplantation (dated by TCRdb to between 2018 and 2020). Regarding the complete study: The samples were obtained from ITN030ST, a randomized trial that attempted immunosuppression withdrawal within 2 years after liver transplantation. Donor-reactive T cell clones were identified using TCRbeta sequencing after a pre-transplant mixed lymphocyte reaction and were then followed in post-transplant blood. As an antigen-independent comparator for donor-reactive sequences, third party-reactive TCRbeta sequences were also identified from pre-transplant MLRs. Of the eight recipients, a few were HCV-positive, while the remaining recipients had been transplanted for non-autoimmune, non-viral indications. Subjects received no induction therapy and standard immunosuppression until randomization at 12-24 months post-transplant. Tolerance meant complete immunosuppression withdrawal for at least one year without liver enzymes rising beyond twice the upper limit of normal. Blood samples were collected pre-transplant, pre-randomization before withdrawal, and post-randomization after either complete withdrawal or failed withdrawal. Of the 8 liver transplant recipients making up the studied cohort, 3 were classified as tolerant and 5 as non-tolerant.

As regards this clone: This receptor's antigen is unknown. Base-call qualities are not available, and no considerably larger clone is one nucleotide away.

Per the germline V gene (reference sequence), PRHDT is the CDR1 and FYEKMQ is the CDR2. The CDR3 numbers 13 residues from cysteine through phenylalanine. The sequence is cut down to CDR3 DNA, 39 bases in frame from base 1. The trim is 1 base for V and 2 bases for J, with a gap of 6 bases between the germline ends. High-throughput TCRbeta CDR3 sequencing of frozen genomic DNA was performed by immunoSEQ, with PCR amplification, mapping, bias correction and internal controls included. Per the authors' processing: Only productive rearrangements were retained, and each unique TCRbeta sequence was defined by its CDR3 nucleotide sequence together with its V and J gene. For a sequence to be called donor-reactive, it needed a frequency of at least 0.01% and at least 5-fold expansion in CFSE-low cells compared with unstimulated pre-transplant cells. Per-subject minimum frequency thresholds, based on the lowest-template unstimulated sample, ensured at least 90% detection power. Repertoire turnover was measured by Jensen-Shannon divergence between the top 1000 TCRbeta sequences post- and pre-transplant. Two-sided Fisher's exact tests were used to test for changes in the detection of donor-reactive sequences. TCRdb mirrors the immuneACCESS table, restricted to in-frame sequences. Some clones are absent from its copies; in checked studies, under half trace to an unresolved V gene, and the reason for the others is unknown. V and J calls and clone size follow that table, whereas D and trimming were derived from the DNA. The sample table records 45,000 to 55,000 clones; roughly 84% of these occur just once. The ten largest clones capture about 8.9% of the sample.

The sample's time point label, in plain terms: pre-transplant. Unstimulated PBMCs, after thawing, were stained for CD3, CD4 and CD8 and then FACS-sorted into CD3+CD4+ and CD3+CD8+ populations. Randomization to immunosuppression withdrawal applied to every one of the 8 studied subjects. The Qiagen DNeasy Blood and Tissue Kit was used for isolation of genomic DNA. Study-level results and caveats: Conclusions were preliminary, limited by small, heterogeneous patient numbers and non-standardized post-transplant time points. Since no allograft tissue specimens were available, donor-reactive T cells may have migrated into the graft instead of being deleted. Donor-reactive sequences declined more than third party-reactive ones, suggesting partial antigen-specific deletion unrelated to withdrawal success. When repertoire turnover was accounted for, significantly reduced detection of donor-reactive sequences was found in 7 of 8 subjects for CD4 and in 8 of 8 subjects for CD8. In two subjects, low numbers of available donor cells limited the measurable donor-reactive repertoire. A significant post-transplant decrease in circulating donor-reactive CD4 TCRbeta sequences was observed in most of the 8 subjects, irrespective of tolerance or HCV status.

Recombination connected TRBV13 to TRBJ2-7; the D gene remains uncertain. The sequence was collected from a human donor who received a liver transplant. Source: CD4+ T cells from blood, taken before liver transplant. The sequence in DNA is TGTGCCAGCAGCTTAGATCTAGCCTACGAGCAGTACTTC. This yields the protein CASSLDLAYEQYF.